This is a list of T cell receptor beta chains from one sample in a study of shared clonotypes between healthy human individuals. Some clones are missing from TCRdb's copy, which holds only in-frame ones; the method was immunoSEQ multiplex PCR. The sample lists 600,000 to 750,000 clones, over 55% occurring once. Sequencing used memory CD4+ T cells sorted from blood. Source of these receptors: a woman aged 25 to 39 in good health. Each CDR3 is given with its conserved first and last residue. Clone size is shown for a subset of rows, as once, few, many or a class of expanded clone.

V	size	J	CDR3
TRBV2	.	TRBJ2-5	CASSDQARGETQYF
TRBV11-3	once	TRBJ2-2	CASSLDRRRTGELFF
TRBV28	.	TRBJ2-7	CASKDGGSKYEQYF
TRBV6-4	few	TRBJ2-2	CASSLQGAEFGELFF
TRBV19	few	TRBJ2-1	CASRPHRDLYNEQFF
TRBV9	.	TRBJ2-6	CASSPEDRTGANVLTF
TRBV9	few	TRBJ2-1	CASSFGLAGYNEQFF
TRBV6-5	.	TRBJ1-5	CASSARQGDQPQHF
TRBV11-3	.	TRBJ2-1	CASSLANAYNEQFF
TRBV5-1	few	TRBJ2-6	CASSWETASGANVLTF
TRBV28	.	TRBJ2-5	CASISGRFRGRETQYF
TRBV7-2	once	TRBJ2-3	CASSLYGGPFTDTQYF
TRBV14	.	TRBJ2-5	CASSQDALAGGPETQYF
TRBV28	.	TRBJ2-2	CASSTRGVGGELFF
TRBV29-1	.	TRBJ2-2	CSGDTGGTGELFF
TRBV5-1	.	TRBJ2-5	CASRTGQMVQETQYF
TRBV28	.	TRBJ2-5	CASSLISGRETQYF
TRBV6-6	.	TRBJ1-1	CASSYSRGGGNTEAFF
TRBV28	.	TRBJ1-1	CASTGRTEAFF
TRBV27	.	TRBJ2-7	CASSFMVHYEQYF
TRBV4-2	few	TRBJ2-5	CASSQVGAQETQYF
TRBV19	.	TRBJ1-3	CASSADGGNTIYF
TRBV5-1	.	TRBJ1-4	CASSLGIAQGFEKLFF
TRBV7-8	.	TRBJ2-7	CASSPLGIAGSYEQYF
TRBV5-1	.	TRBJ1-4	CASPGLTGLFGGDFEKLFF
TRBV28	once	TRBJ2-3	CASSLPSGRAVDTQYF
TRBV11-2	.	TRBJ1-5	CASSRQRDQPQHF
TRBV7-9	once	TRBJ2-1	CASSQDRGYNEQFF
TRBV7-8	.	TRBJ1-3	CASSSRGNTIYF
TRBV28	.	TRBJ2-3	CASTIQGGTDTQYF
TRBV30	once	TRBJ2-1	CAWSVFMSSYNEQFF